What follows is one T cell receptor (beta chain) and its context. This record belongs to a study of blood T cell repertoires in COVID-19. On the study more broadly: Whether acute or convalescent, the COVID-19 samples came from the United States, Italy and Spain.

Trimming left V 3 bases short and J 3 bases short, with 12 bases between. From germline, CDR1 is SEHNR and CDR2 FQNEAQ (reference sequence). The CDR3 has 14 residues. Measured with immunoSEQ multiplex PCR; TCRdb has only the in-frame clones, and not every one. The table includes roughly 160,000 clones, approximately 81% detected once. This chain uses TRBV7-9 with TRBJ2-7, with D perhaps TRBD1 (6 bases). The sequenced sample consisted of PBMCs or T cells enriched from blood (not recorded which). The receptor was derived from a man aged 55 to 69 who had recovered from COVID-19. Here the CDR3 reads CASSFRDTIYEQYF. CDR3 nucleotide sequence: TGTGCCAGCAGCTTCCGGGACACAATCTACGAGCAGTACTTC.